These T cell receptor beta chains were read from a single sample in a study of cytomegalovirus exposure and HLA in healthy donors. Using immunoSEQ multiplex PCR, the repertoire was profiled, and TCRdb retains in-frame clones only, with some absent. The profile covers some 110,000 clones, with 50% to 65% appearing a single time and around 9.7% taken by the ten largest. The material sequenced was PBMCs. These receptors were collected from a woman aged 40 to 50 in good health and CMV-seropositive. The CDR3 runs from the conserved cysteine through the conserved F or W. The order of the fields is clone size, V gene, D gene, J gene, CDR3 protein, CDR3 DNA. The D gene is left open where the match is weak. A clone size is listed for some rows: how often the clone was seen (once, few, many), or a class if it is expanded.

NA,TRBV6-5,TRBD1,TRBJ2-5,CASSPPGQDGTQYF,TGTGCCAGCAGTCCTCCCGGACAGGACGGGACCCAGTACTTC
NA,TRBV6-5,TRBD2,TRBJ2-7,CASSYSTSGNYEQYF,TGTGCCAGCAGTTACTCGACTAGCGGGAACTACGAGCAGTACTTC
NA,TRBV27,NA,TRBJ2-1,CASSNILRTAYNEQFF,TGTGCCAGCAGCAATATCCTCCGGACAGCATACAATGAGCAGTTCTTC
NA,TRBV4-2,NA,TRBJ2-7,CASSPSSGAYEQYF,TGTGCCAGCAGCCCATCATCAGGGGCATACGAGCAGTACTTC
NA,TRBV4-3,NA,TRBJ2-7,CASSQELSLGGEQYF,TGCGCCAGCAGCCAAGAGTTAAGCCTCGGGGGCGAGCAGTACTTC
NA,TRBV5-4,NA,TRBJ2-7,CASSLDRSRGKYF,TGTGCCAGCAGCTTGGACCGTTCTCGGGGGAAGTACTTC
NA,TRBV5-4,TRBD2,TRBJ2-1,CASSLVATSAVNEQFF,TGTGCCAGCAGCTTGGTCGCGACTAGCGCTGTCAATGAGCAGTTCTTC
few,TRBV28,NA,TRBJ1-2,CASSSRDSRSNYGYTF,TGTGCCAGCAGTTCCCGAGACAGTAGGAGCAACTATGGCTACACCTTC
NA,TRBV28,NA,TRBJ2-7,CASSSASSSYEQYF,TGTGCCAGCAGTTCGGCTAGTAGTTCCTACGAGCAGTACTTC
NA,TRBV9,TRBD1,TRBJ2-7,CASSVQTGDYEQYF,TGTGCCAGCAGCGTTCAGACAGGGGACTACGAGCAGTACTTC
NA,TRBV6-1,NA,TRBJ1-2,CASSEASAQPSGYTF,TGTGCCAGCAGTGAAGCGAGCGCGCAGCCAAGTGGCTACACCTTC
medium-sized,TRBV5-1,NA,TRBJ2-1,CASSLYSDLGDNEQFF,TGCGCCAGCAGCCTTTACAGTGACTTAGGGGACAATGAGCAGTTCTTC
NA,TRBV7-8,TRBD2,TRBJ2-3,CASSLRLAGVADTQYF,TGTGCCAGCAGCCTCAGACTAGCGGGAGTTGCAGATACGCAGTATTTT